What follows are 3 T cell receptor beta chains derived from one specimen sequenced in a study of T cell responses to AZD1222 COVID-19 vaccine. Assay used: immunoSEQ multiplex PCR; TCRdb lists only in-frame clones, some missing. The table records more than 75,000 clones, approximately 90% of them present only once. The sample here was peripheral blood, taken 28 days after the second AZD1222 dose. These receptors originate from an adult who received the AZD1222 COVID-19 vaccine.

The CDR3 region is CASAPGTGVNEQFF. The CDR3 DNA is TGTGCCAGCGCCCCGGGAACAGGAGTCAATGAGCAGTTCTTC. This rearrangement joins TRBV7-3 to TRBJ2-1; D assignment may be TRBD1 or TRBD2 (5 bases each). The germline V and J ends were trimmed by 8 bases and 6 bases, with 17 bases remaining between them. This CDR3 is 14 amino acids long. Germline V CDR1 and CDR2: SGHTA, FQGTGA.

This clone has only a few counts. The V call is TRBV4-3, the J call TRBJ2-2; tentatively, D is TRBD1 (6 bases). V lost 3 bases and J 5 bases, leaving 19 bases between the germline ends. Germline V lookup: CDR1 LGHNA, CDR2 YSLEER. The CDR3 extends over 17 amino acids. CDR3 in DNA: TGCGCCAGCAGCCACGAACTCAACAGGGTTGGAACCGGGGAGCTGTTTTTT. Translation: CASSHELNRVGTGELFF.

This clone was detected only once. This chain uses TRBV28 with TRBJ1-5, with TRBD1 identical over 7 bases. This CDR3 spans 17 amino acids. Trimming removed 1 base from V and 1 base from J; junction bases left unmatched: 7. Per germline, CDR1 MDHEN and CDR2 SYDVKM. This CDR3 reads CASSLLRGRRSNQPQHF. The CDR3 coding sequence is TGTGCCAGCAGTTTATTGAGGGGGCGGAGGAGCAATCAGCCCCAGCATTTT. Filled out from reference TRBV28 and TRBJ1-5, the complete variable domain reads DVKVTQSSRYLVKRTGEKVFLECVQDMDHENMFWYRQDPGLGLRLIYFSYDVKMKEKGDIPEGYSVSREKKERFSLILESASTNQTSMYLCASSLLRGRRSNQPQHFGDGTRLSIL.